This TCR delta chain appears in the sequencing data of a study of γδ T cells in repeated Plasmodium falciparum infection. Overall study context: Age- and gender-matched Australian children served as comparison for malaria-exposed Malian children. Malaria-naive adults were infected with P. falciparum NF54 four times over roughly 600 days.

TCRdb used CATT to re-call clones from the multiplex PCR reads. Here the sample spans about 48,000 delta-chain clones, approximately 1.5% being singletons. By proportion, this clone is medium-sized. The sample contains more than one DNA sequence encoding this CDR3. Sample: gamma-delta T cells from blood. The clonotype comes from a pool of human donors (malaria-infected and uninfected, not separated).

CDR3 amino acids: CALGELDKLNQRRVFHWGAPDKLIF. DNA of the CDR3: TGTGCTCTTGGGGAACTGGATAAGCTTAACCAACGCCGTGTCTTTCATTGGGGTGCGCCCGATAAACTCATCTTT. The gene calls are TRDV1 and TRDJ1; TRDD3 might be the D (5 bases). Germline CDR1 is TSWWSYY and CDR2 is QGS. The CDR3 is 25 amino acids. V was cut by 0 bases and J by 3 bases, with 41 bases left in between.